The rows below give T cell receptor beta chains drawn from one sample of a study of T cells in Graves' hyperthyroidism and ophthalmopathy. TCRdb re-derived calls from the multiplex PCR reads in MiXCR, one entry per CDR3 protein. The sample carries 35,000 or so distinct CDR3 sequences, 40% to 65% recorded once. Sequenced input: blood. These receptor sequences come from a man aged 35-49 years with Graves' ophthalmopathy. Both conserved end residues are part of each CDR3. Each record gives: CDR3 DNA, CDR3 protein, D gene, J gene, V gene, clone size. The D gene is left open where the match is weak. Only part of the rows carry a size: once, few, many, or a class if the clone is expanded.

CDR3nt: TGTGCCAGCAGCTCCCCCCGGGACAGGGGGCGCCTTAATGAAAAACTGTTTTTT
CDR3aa: CASSSPRDRGRLNEKLFF
d_gene: TRBD1
j_gene: TRBJ1-4
v_gene: TRBV7-9
abundance: many

CDR3nt: TGTGCCAGCTCCGAGGGGGGCAGCTACGAGCAGTACTTC
CDR3aa: CASSEGGSYEQYF
d_gene: -
j_gene: TRBJ2-7
v_gene: TRBV7-8
abundance: -

CDR3nt: TGTGCCAGCAGCCGGGAGGGAGAGACCCAGTACTTC
CDR3aa: CASSREGETQYF
d_gene: TRBD2
j_gene: TRBJ2-5
v_gene: TRBV11-2
abundance: many

CDR3nt: TGTGCCAGTAAAATTTGGGGGGACGGGGAGCTGTTTTTT
CDR3aa: CASKIWGDGELFF
d_gene: -
j_gene: TRBJ2-2
v_gene: TRBV19
abundance: many

CDR3nt: TGTGCCAGCAGCGCCGAGTCCGGGACAGGGCATGGAGAGACCCAGTACTTC
CDR3aa: CASSAESGTGHGETQYF
d_gene: TRBD1
j_gene: TRBJ2-5
v_gene: TRBV9
abundance: many

CDR3nt: TGTGCCAACAGTGAGTCTAGCGGGGCCTACAATGAACAGTTCTTC
CDR3aa: CANSESSGAYNEQFF
d_gene: TRBD2
j_gene: TRBJ2-1
v_gene: TRBV25-1
abundance: -

CDR3nt: TGTGCCAGCAGTGAAGGGCGCACGTCGACCGGGGAGCTGTTTTTT
CDR3aa: CASSEGRTSTGELFF
d_gene: -
j_gene: TRBJ2-2
v_gene: TRBV2
abundance: medium-sized

CDR3nt: TGTGCCAGCAGCGTAGAATTCGGGGGCTCCTACAATGAGCAGTTCTTC
CDR3aa: CASSVEFGGSYNEQFF
d_gene: -
j_gene: TRBJ2-1
v_gene: TRBV9
abundance: -

CDR3nt: TGTGCCAGCAGCTTAGATTTTGGGGGAATAGATCAAGAGACCCAGTACTTC
CDR3aa: CASSLDFGGIDQETQYF
d_gene: -
j_gene: TRBJ2-5
v_gene: TRBV11-2
abundance: many

CDR3nt: TGTGCCAGCAGCGTTTCACTAGCGGGAGGAGGGGAGCAGTACTTC
CDR3aa: CASSVSLAGGGEQYF
d_gene: TRBD2
j_gene: TRBJ2-7
v_gene: TRBV7-2
abundance: medium-sized

CDR3nt: TGTGCCAGTAGTATATTTGGATCAACTAATGAAAAACTGTTTTTT
CDR3aa: CASSIFGSTNEKLFF
d_gene: -
j_gene: TRBJ1-4
v_gene: TRBV19
abundance: many

CDR3nt: TGTGCCAGCAGCAGGGCCAGGGGACATGGAGGCTACACCTTC
CDR3aa: CASSRARGHGGYTF
d_gene: -
j_gene: TRBJ1-2
v_gene: TRBV7-9
abundance: once